This T cell receptor beta chain appears in the sequencing data of a study of post-analysis software for immune sequencing data. Study results and limitations: Controls showed significantly higher normalized Chao1 diversity than did multiple sclerosis patients. Four to six TRBV segments were more frequent in patients than controls; TRBV5-6, TRBV5-1 and TRBV20-1 belonged to this group. Same-batch samples co-clustered strongly by F measure.

With respect to this clonotype: The antigen is unknown.

CDR3 length: 18 residues. CDR1 is MNHEY and CDR2 is SVGAGI in the germline V gene. The V gene end was trimmed by 4 bases and the J gene end by 4 bases; junction bases not matched to a gene: 17. The authors incorporated unique molecular identifiers into the TCR beta cDNA libraries. From roughly 1 to 10 million T cells, a few hundred thousand cDNA molecules were obtained. MiXCR, run by TCRdb on the PCR reads, gives a single entry per CDR3 protein. The repertoire holds roughly 800,000 distinct CDR3 sequences, with roughly 58% as singletons. Sequencing was done on a sample of blood. This chain uses TRBV6-5 with TRBJ1-2, with 8 bases aligning to TRBD1. The TCR comes from a girl under 18 with multiple sclerosis. Here the CDR3 reads CASSLHEPGQAPFYGYTF. The CDR3 bases are TGTGCCAGCAGTTTACACGAACCGGGACAGGCTCCCTTCTATGGCTACACCTTC.